This T cell receptor beta chain originates from a study of molecular identifiers for immune sequencing clone quantification. The authors built bulk TCR libraries by previously described methods with listed TCR primers. Via MiXCR, TCRdb re-called the PCR reads, giving one row per CDR3 protein. In the table there are roughly 12,000 distinct CDR3 sequences, under 20% of which are singletons. Germline-derived CDR1 and CDR2 are DFQATT and SNEGSKA (reference sequence). The CDR3 sequence is 15 residues long. On this clonotype: A read error is possible here, since a much larger clone lies one base away.

The authors sorted naive CD8 T cells as CD8+CD4-CCR7+CD45RA+. Sequencing was carried out using naive CD8+ T cells from blood, with Jurkat cell RNA spiked in. Regarding subset: FACS-sorted CD8+CD4-CCR7+CD45RA+ naive T cells. The chain links TRBV20-1 to TRBJ2-7; 9 bases are a match to TRBD2. The TCR originated in a human donor in good health. Some libraries in this study had Jurkat cell RNA spiked in. The CDR3 region has the DNA TGCGGTGCTAGAGATAGAGCTAGCGGGAAGGGCGAGCAGTACTTC. Amino acids: CGARDRASGKGEQYF.